The source of this TCR beta chain is a study of OX40 agonist ivuxolimab in advanced cancers. V lost 3 bases and J lost 3; bases outside the gene matches: 12. The length of the CDR3 is 17 residues. The germline CDR1 and CDR2 sequences are SQVTM and ANQGSEA. The method was immunoSEQ multiplex PCR; TCRdb's version includes in-frame clones alone and lacks a portion of them. The sample includes about 31,000 clones, roughly nine tenths of them seen just once. The V call is TRBV29-1, the J call TRBJ2-3; TRBD2 agrees at 10 bases. This clonotype was obtained from an adult with an advanced solid tumor such as melanoma, head and neck, liver or kidney cancer. Sequencing used CD4+ or CD8+ T cells sorted from blood, obtained in a trial of the OX40 agonist ivuxolimab. The CDR3 sequence is CSVDLPSGSGGTDTQYF. CDR3 coding DNA: TGCAGCGTTGATCTACCTAGCGGGAGTGGAGGGACAGATACGCAGTATTTT.